Presented here are 8 T cell receptor beta chains from one specimen sequenced in a study of long-term antiretroviral therapy in people with HIV. Run at survey level, the immunoSEQ assay was version v3.0. Using immunoSEQ multiplex PCR, the repertoire was profiled, and TCRdb retains in-frame clones only, with some absent. The sample gives fewer than 45,000 clones, about 85% of which show up once; nearly 5% is in the top ten. The sample in question was unsorted PBMCs, obtained just under 2.9 years before starting antiretroviral therapy. Source of these receptors: a woman in her 30s with HIV.

This sequence joins TRBV7-2 and TRBJ2-2; 11 bases agree with TRBD1. V shed 1 base, J shed 6 bases, and the junction held 1 base outside the gene matches. The CDR3 is 15 residues long. Germline CDR1 reads SGHTA; CDR2 reads FQGNSA. CDR3 coding DNA: TGTGCCAGCAGCTTAGGGGGACAGGGGGCCGGGGAGCTGTTTTTT. Residues: CASSLGGQGAGELFF. The whole variable domain, remainder taken from reference TRBV7-2 and TRBJ2-2, is GAGVSQSPSNKVTEKGKDVELRCDPISGHTALYWYRQSLGQGLEFLIYFQGNSAPDKSGLPSDRFSAERTGGSVSTLTIQRTQQEDSAVYLCASSLGGQGAGELFFGEGSRLTVL.

The gene calls are TRBV7-3 and TRBJ2-3, with a possible D match to TRBD2 (7 bases). The CDR3 runs 15 residues. The ends were cut back, 6 bases at V and 3 bases at J, with 16 bases in the middle. Germline V gene sequence: CDR1 SGHTA, CDR2 FQGTGA. The CDR3 region is CASSPAGAETDTQYF. For the CDR3, the DNA is TGTGCCAGCAGTCCCGCGGGGGCCGAAACAGATACGCAGTATTTT. Variable domain in full (rest from reference TRBV7-3 and TRBJ2-3): GAGVSQTPSNKVTEKGKYVELRCDPISGHTALYWYRQSLGQGPEFLIYFQGTGAADDSGLPNDRFFAVRPEGSVSTLKIQRTERGDSAVYLCASSPAGAETDTQYFGPGTRLTVL.

This clone appeared a single time. For the CDR3, the DNA is TGTGCCAGCAGCTCCCGGACAGGTGGCAATCAGCCCCAGCATTTT. It yields the protein CASSSRTGGNQPQHF. V and J are TRBV11-2 and TRBJ1-5, with TRBD1 identical over 7 bases. CDR1 and CDR2 (germline): SGHAT, FQNNGV. V lost 4 bases, J lost 2 bases, and 5 bases stayed unmatched. The CDR3 spans 15 residues. The complete variable domain, with remaining parts taken from reference TRBV11-2 and TRBJ1-5, reads EAGVAQSPRYKIIEKRQSVAFWCNPISGHATLYWYQQILGQGPKLLIQFQNNGVVDDSQLPKDRFSAERLKGVDSTLKIQPAKLEDSAVYLCASSSRTGGNQPQHFGDGTRLSIL.

This clone was found once. The rearrangement joins TRBV27 to TRBJ1-5, with D perhaps TRBD1 (5 bases). The CDR3 has 15 residues. Germline CDR1 reads MNHEY; CDR2 reads SMNVEV (reference sequence). The V gene lost 2 bases and the J gene lost 1 base, with 9 bases spanning the gap. CDR3 sequence reads: CASSLGGGSNQPQHF. The CDR3 nucleotides are TGTGCCAGCAGTTTAGGTGGGGGGAGCAATCAGCCCCAGCATTTT.

This clone has just one count. This chain uses TRBV6-1 with TRBJ2-3, with 8 bases aligning to TRBD2. CDR1 is MNHNS and CDR2 is SASEGT in the germline V gene. The CDR3 has 14 amino acids. V lost 4 bases, J lost 5 bases, and 5 bases stayed unmatched. The DNA for the CDR3 is TGTGCCAGCAGTGTACTAGCGGCCGAAGATACGCAGTATTTT. As protein: CASSVLAAEDTQYF.

This sequence joins TRBV5-5 and TRBJ2-1; unclear D gene. Germline CDR1 is SGHKS and CDR2 is YYEKEE (reference sequence). V lost 7 bases and J lost 5, with 19 bases in between. This CDR3 contains 15 residues. In DNA form, the CDR3 reads TGTGCCAGCCGGTTAACCCTTGAGGCCCACAATGAGCAGTTCTTC. Translating it yields CASRLTLEAHNEQFF.

V gene TRBV7-6 combines with J gene TRBJ1-5, with 9 bases identical to TRBD1. Germline CDR1 SGHVS, CDR2 FNYEAQ. This CDR3 has 15 residues. V was clipped by 1 base and J by 2 bases; unmatched bases: 0. The CDR3 region has the DNA TGTGCCAGCAGCTTAGGGGACAGGGGCAATCAGCCCCAGCATTTT. Its translation is CASSLGDRGNQPQHF.

This clone was recorded only once. This chain uses TRBV5-1 with TRBJ2-5; 10 positions match TRBD2. The CDR3 spans 17 residues. The junction had 6 bases not matched to a gene; V was cut back by 1 base and J by 0 bases. CDR1 is SGHRS and CDR2 is YFSETQ in the germline V gene. CDR3 residues: CASSLTPSGGYQETQYF. In DNA, the CDR3 is TGCGCCAGCAGCTTGACGCCTAGCGGGGGTTACCAAGAGACCCAGTACTTC.